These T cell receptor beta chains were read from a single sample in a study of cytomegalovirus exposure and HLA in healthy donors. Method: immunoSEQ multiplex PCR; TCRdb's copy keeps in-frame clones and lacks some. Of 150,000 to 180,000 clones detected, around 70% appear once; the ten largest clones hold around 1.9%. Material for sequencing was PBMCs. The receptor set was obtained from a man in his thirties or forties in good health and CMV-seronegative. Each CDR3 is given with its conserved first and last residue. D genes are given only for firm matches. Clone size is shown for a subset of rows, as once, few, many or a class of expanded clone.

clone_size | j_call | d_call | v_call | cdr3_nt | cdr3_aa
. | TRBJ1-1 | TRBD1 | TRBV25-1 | TGTGCCAGCAGGACAGGGAGTGAAGCTTTCTTT | CASRTGSEAFF
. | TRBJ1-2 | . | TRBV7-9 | TGTGCCAGCAGCTTAGATGGTTCAGGCCCCTATGGCTACACCTTC | CASSLDGSGPYGYTF
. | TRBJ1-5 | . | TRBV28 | TGTGCCAGCAGGGAGGGACCGGGACTTTATAGCAATCAGCCCCAGCATTTT | CASREGPGLYSNQPQHF
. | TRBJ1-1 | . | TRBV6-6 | TGTGCCAGCAGTCCCCGGCAGGGTGGGACTGAAGCTTTCTTT | CASSPRQGGTEAFF
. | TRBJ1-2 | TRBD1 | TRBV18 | TGTGCCAGCTCGCGCACAGGGGACAACTATGGCTACACCTTC | CASSRTGDNYGYTF
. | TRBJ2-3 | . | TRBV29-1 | TGCAGCGTTGAAAAGACAGGGAGGTCAGATACGCAGTATTTT | CSVEKTGRSDTQYF
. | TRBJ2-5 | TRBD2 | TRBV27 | TGTGCCAGCAGTAGTCCTAGCGGGGGTGGTGATGAGACCCAGTACTTC | CASSSPSGGGDETQYF
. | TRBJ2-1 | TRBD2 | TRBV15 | TGTGCCACCAGCAGTTGGGAGGGTGCCAGAGAAAGTGAGCAGTTCTTC | CATSSWEGARESEQFF
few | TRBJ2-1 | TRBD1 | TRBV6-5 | TGTGCCAGCAACCCACAGGGGGCCTACAATGAGCAGTTCTTC | CASNPQGAYNEQFF
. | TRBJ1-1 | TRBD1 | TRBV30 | TGTGCCTGGAGTACAGGGGAGGACACTGAAGCTTTCTTT | CAWSTGEDTEAFF
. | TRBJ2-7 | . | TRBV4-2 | TGTGCCAGCAGCCAAGACGGCAGGGTCGTCGAGCAGTACTTC | CASSQDGRVVEQYF
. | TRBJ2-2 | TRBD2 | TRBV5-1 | TGCGCCAGCAGCCTCCGGACTAGCGGGGGCTCCGGGGAGCTGTTTTTT | CASSLRTSGGSGELFF
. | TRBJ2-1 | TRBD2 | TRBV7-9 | TGTGCCAGCAGCGCAACGCCGGGACTAGCCCACAATGAGCAGTTCTTC | CASSATPGLAHNEQFF
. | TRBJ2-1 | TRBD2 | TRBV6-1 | TGTGCCAGCAGTGTTCAAGCGGGGGGGCCGTACAATGAGCAGTTCTTC | CASSVQAGGPYNEQFF
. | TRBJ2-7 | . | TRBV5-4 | TGTGCCAGCAGCTTGCCCCCCGGGTACGAGCAGTACTTC | CASSLPPGYEQYF
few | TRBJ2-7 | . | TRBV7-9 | TGTGCCAGCTCTGTGGCGGGCACCTACGAGCAGTACTTC | CASSVAGTYEQYF
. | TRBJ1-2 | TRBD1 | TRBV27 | TGTGCCAGCGCCTTCCGGGGACAGGGCGATAGCTATGGCTACACCTTC | CASAFRGQGDSYGYTF